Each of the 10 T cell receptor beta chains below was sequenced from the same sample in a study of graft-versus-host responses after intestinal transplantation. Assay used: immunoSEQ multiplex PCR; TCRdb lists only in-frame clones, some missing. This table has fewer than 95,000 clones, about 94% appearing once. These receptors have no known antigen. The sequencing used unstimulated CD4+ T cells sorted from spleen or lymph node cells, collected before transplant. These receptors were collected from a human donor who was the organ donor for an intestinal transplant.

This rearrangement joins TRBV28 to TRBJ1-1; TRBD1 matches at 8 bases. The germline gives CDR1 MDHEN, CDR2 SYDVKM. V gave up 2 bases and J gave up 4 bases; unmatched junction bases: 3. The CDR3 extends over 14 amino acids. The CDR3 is CASSLLQGATEAFF. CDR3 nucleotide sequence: TGTGCCAGCAGTTTACTCCAGGGGGCCACTGAAGCTTTCTTT.

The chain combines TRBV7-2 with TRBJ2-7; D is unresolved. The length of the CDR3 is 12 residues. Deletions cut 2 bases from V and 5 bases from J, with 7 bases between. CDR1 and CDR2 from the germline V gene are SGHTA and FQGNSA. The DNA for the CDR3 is TGTGCCAGCAGCTTACAGCAGGACGAGCAGTACTTC. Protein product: CASSLQQDEQYF.

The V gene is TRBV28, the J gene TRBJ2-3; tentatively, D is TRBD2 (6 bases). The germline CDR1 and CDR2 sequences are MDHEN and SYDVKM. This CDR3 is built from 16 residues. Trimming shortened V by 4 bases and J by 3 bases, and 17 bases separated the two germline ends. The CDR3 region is CASSSAGFAGTDTQYF. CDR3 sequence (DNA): TGTGCCAGCAGTTCCGCGGGGTTTGCGGGGACAGATACGCAGTATTTT.

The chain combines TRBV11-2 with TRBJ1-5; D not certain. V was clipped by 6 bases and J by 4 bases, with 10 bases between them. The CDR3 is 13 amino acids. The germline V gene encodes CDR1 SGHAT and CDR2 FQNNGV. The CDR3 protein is CASSPDLNQPQHF. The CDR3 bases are TGTGCCAGCAGTCCCGACTTAAATCAGCCCCAGCATTTT.

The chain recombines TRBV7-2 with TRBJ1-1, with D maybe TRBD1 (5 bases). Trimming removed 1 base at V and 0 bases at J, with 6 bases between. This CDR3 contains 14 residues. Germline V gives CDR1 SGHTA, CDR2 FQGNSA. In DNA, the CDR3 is TGTGCCAGCAGCTTAGGGGGGGTGAACACTGAAGCTTTCTTT. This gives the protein CASSLGGVNTEAFF.

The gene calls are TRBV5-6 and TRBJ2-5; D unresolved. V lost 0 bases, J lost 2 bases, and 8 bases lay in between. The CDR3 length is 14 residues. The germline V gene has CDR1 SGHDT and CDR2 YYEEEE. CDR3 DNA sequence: TGTGCCAGCAGCTTGGTAACGCAGCAAGAGACCCAGTACTTC. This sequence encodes CASSLVTQQETQYF.

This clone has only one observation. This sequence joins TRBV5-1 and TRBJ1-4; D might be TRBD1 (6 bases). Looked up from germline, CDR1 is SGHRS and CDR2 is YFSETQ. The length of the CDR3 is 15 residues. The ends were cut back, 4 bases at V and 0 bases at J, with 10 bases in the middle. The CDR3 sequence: CASSTRGSTNEKLFF. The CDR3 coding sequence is TGCGCCAGCAGCACCAGGGGCTCAACTAATGAAAAACTGTTTTTT. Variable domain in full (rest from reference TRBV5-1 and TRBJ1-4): KAGVTQTPRYLIKTRGQQVTLSCSPISGHRSVSWYQQTPGQGLQFLFEYFSETQRNKGNFPGRFSGRQFSNSRSEMNVSTLELGDSALYLCASSTRGSTNEKLFFGSGTQLSVL.

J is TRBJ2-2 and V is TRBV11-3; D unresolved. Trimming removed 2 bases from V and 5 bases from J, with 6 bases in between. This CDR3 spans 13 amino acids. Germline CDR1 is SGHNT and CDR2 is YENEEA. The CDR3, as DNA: TGTGCCAGCAGCTTATCCGTTACCGGGGAGCTGTTTTTT. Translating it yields CASSLSVTGELFF.

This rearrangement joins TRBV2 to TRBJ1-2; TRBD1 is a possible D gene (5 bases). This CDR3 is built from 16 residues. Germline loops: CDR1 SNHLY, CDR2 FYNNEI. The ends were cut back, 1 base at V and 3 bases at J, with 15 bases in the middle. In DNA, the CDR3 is TGTGCCAGCAGTGAAGTTGGGGGGTCAATTTACTATGGCTACACCTTC. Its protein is CASSEVGGSIYYGYTF.

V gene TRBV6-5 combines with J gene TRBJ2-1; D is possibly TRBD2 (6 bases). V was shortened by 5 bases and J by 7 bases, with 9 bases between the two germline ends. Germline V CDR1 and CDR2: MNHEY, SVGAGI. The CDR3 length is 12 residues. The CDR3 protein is CASSDRGNEQFF. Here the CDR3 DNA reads TGTGCCAGCAGTGACCGGGGGAATGAGCAGTTCTTC.